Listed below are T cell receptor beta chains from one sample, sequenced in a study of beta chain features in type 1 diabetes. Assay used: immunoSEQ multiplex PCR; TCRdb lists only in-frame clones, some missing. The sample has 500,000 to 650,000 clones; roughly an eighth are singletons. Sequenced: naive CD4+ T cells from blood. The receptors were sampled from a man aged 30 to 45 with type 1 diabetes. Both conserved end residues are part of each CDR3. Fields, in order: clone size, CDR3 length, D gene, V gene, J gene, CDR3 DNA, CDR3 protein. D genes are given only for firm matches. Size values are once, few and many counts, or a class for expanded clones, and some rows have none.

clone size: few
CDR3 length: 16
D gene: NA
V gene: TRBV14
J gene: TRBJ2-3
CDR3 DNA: TGTGCCAGCAGCCAACTCGGACAAGCACTCACAGATACGCAGTATTTT
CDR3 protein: CASSQLGQALTDTQYF

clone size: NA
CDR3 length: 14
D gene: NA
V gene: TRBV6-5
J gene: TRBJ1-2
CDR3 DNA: TGTGCCAGCAGTTACGGGACATTCCCTCATGGCTACACCTTC
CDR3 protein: CASSYGTFPHGYTF

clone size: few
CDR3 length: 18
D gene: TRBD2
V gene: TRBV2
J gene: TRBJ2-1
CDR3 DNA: TGTGCCAGCAGCGAAAGGAATATGGGGCTAGCGGGGTACAATGAGCAGTTCTTC
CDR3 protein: CASSERNMGLAGYNEQFF

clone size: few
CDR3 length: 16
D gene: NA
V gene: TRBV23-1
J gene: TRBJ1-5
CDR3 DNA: TGCGCCAGCAGTCAATCCCGACGGCCCCACAATCAGCCCCAGCATTTT
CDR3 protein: CASSQSRRPHNQPQHF

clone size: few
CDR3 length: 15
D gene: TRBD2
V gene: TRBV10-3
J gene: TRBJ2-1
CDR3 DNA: TGTGCCATCAGGACTACTAGCGGGGGGTTCAATGAGCAGTTCTTC
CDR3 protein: CAIRTTSGGFNEQFF

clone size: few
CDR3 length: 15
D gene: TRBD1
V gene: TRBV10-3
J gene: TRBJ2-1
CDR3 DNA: TGTGCCATCAGTTCGATACAGGGGGCGCGGGTTGAGCAGTTCTTC
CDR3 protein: CAISSIQGARVEQFF

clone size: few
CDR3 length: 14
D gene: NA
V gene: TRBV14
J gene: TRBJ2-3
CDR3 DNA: TGTGCCAGCAGCCCCTTCAGGGTGACAGATACGCAGTATTTT
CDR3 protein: CASSPFRVTDTQYF

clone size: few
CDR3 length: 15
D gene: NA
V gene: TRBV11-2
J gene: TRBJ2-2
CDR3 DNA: TGTGCCAGCAGCTTAGAAGGTCGGCGGCCCGGGGAGCTGTTTTTT
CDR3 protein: CASSLEGRRPGELFF

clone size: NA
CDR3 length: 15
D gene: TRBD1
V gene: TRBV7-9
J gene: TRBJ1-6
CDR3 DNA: TGTGCCAGCAGCTTAGGGGACAGGGTCCAATCACCCCTCCACTTT
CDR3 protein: CASSLGDRVQSPLHF

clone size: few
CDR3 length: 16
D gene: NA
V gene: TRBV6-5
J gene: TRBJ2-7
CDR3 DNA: TGTGCCAGCAGTTACTCTCCCAGCCCGGTAGCGGAGGAGCAGTACTTC
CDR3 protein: CASSYSPSPVAEEQYF

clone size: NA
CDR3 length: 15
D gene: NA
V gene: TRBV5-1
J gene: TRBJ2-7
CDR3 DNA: TGCGCCAGCAGCTTGGTCCAGGGTGACGCCTACGAGCAGTACTTC
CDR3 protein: CASSLVQGDAYEQYF

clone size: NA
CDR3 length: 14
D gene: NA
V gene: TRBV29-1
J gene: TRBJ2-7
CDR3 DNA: TGCAGCGTTGGAGACAGAGAATCTTGGAACGAGCAGTACTTC
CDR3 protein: CSVGDRESWNEQYF

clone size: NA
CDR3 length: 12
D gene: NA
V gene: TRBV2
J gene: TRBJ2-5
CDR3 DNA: TGTGCCAGCAGGCGGGACTCGACGACCCAGTACTTC
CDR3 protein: CASRRDSTTQYF

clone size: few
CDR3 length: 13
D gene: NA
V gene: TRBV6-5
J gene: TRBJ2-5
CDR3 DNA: TGTGCCAGCAGTGCCCAGGGGTGGGGGACCCAGTACTTC
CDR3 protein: CASSAQGWGTQYF

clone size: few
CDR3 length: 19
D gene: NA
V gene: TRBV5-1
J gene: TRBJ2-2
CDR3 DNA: TGCGCCAGCAGCCCCGGACGGCAGGGGACTCTCGCGAACACCGGGGAGCTGTTTTTT
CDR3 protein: CASSPGRQGTLANTGELFF

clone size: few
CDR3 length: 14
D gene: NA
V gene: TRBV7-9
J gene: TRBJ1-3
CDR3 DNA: TGTGCCAGCAGCGCGACGGTTTCTGGAAACACCATATATTTT
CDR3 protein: CASSATVSGNTIYF

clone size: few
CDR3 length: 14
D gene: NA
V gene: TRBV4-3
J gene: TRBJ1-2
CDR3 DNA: TGCGCCAGCAGCCAAGATCACCGGGCTTCCACCTACACCTTC
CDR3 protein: CASSQDHRASTYTF

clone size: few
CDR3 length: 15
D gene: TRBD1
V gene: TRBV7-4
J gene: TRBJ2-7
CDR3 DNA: TGTGCCAGCAGCTTAGCCCGACAGGGGGCCGGGGAGCAGTACTTC
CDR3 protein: CASSLARQGAGEQYF